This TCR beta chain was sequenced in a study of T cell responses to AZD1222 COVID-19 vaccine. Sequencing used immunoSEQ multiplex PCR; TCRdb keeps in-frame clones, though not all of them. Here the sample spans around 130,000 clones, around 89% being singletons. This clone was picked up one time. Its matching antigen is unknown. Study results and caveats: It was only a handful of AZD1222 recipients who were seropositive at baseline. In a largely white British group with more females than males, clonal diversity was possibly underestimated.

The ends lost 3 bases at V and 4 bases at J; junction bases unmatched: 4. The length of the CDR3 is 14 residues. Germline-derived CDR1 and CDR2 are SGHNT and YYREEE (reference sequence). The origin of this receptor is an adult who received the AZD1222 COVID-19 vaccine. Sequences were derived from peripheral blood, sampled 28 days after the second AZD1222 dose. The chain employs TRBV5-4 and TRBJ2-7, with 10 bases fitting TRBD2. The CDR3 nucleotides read TGTGCCAGCAGCTCTCTAGCGGGAGAATACGAGCAGTACTTC. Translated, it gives CASSSLAGEYEQYF.